The rows below give T cell receptor beta chains drawn from one sample of a study of chemoradiotherapy in HPV16-positive cancers. Sequenced by immunoSEQ multiplex PCR; TCRdb stores in-frame clones only, minus some. The sample gives about 9,000 clones, about 89% of which show up once; roughly 3.8% is in the top ten. Sequenced material: blood, taken from a patient who underwent chemoradiotherapy. Receptors were obtained from a human donor with HPV-associated anogenital cancer. The CDR3 runs from the conserved cysteine through the conserved F or W. A D gene is named only where the DNA matches it firmly. The listing skips clone size in some rows; elsewhere it reads once, few, many or a size class.

.	TRBJ1-1	.	TRBV10-2	CASSKKTEAFF	TGCGCCAGCAGTAAGAAGACTGAAGCTTTCTTT
.	TRBJ2-2	.	TRBV30	CAWFPSLTGELFF	TGTGCCTGGTTCCCCAGCCTCACCGGGGAGCTGTTTTTT
.	TRBJ2-5	.	TRBV2	CASSGTDQETQYF	TGTGCCAGCAGTGGGACAGACCAAGAGACCCAGTACTTC
.	TRBJ1-1	.	TRBV4-1	CASSRLVQNTEAFF	TGCGCCAGCAGCCGACTTGTACAGAACACTGAAGCTTTCTTT
.	TRBJ1-6	TRBD1	TRBV4-1	CASSQTGGRVGVGNSPLHF	TGCGCCAGCAGCCAAACAGGGGGCAGAGTCGGGGTTGGTAATTCACCCCTCCACTTT
.	TRBJ2-5	.	TRBV7-2	CASSLAGGQSKTQYF	TGTGCCAGCAGCTTAGCGGGGGGGCAGTCGAAGACCCAGTACTTC
.	TRBJ1-5	.	TRBV6-6	CASRVDSLKNQPQHF	TGTGCCAGCAGGGTCGATAGCCTTAAGAATCAGCCCCAGCATTTT
.	TRBJ1-2	.	TRBV29-1	CSADQGYSYGYTF	TGCAGCGCTGACCAGGGGTACAGCTATGGCTACACCTTC
once	TRBJ2-2	.	TRBV5-1	CASSLEAGSTGELFF	TGCGCCAGCAGCTTGGAGGCAGGGAGCACCGGGGAGCTGTTTTTT
.	TRBJ1-4	.	TRBV7-8	CASSRLAETNEKLFF	TGTGCCAGCAGCCGACTTGCGGAAACTAATGAAAAACTGTTTTTT
.	TRBJ1-1	.	TRBV5-4	CASSPDVNTEAFF	TGTGCCAGCAGCCCTGACGTAAACACTGAAGCTTTCTTT
.	TRBJ1-1	.	TRBV27	CASREGNEAEAFF	TGTGCCAGCAGAGAGGGGAATGAGGCTGAAGCTTTCTTT
.	TRBJ2-6	.	TRBV30	CAWSPPRGLGANVLTF	TGTGCCTGGAGTCCTCCGCGGGGCTTGGGGGCCAACGTCCTGACTTTC
.	TRBJ1-4	TRBD1	TRBV2	CASSEKLSGQGYEKLFF	TGTGCCAGCAGCGAAAAATTGTCGGGACAGGGATACGAAAAACTGTTTTTT
.	TRBJ2-3	TRBD2	TRBV4-1	CASSLKSRGGPSLHTDTQYF	TGCGCCAGCAGCCTCAAAAGCCGGGGGGGCCCTTCTCTACACACAGATACGCAGTATTTT
.	TRBJ1-1	.	TRBV10-2	CASFSTEAFF	TGCGCCAGCTTCTCCACTGAAGCTTTCTTT
.	TRBJ1-6	TRBD1	TRBV5-1	CASSMGQGSSPLHF	TGCGCCAGCAGCATGGGACAGGGCTCTTCACCCCTCCACTTT
.	TRBJ2-1	TRBD1	TRBV5-4	CASSIRDRGFVYNEQFF	TGTGCCAGCAGCATCCGGGACAGGGGATTCGTGTACAATGAGCAGTTCTTC
.	TRBJ1-5	.	TRBV5-8	CASSLYKDKHF	TGTGCCAGCAGCTTGTACAAGGATAAGCATTTT
.	TRBJ1-3	TRBD1	TRBV13	CASSLGQGVDTIYF	TGTGCCAGCAGCTTGGGACAGGGGGTAGACACCATATATTTT
.	TRBJ1-2	.	TRBV5-4	CASSPRPVPNYGYTF	TGTGCCAGCAGCCCGAGGCCGGTTCCTAACTATGGCTACACCTTC
.	TRBJ2-5	.	TRBV7-2	CASSLWQQETQYF	TGTGCCAGCAGCTTATGGCAGCAAGAGACCCAGTACTTC